Listed below are T cell receptor beta chains from one sample, sequenced in a study of blood T cell repertoires in COVID-19. Libraries were prepared by immunoSEQ multiplex PCR; TCRdb keeps only in-frame clonotypes and omits some of them. The table has about 230,000 clones, 70% to 85% seen once. Sequencing was carried out using peripheral blood. The receptor set was obtained from a woman between 40 and 50 years old who had recovered from COVID-19. The CDR3 runs from the conserved cysteine through the conserved F or W. A D gene is named only where the DNA matches it firmly. Clone size is shown for a subset of rows, as once, few, many or a class of expanded clone.

d_call clone_size j_call v_call cdr3_nt cdr3_aa
- once TRBJ2-5 TRBV11-2 TGTGCCAGCAGACGAGATCCGGGACTGGTATCCCAAGAGACCCAGTACTTC CASRRDPGLVSQETQYF
TRBD2 - TRBJ2-3 TRBV7-9 TGTGCCAGCAGCTACCTAAGCGGGGCGGCAGATACGCAGTATTTT CASSYLSGAADTQYF
- once TRBJ1-4 TRBV7-2 TGTGCCAGCAGCTTCCCGGGAATAGCTAATGAAAAACTGTTTTTT CASSFPGIANEKLFF
TRBD2 few TRBJ2-5 TRBV3-1/TRBV3-2 TGTGCCAGCAGCCAAGGAGGGAGGGTTCAAGAGACCCAGTACTTC CASSQGGRVQETQYF
- - TRBJ1-2 TRBV3-1/TRBV3-2 TGTGCCAGCAGCCACGCAGGGGAATCTAACTATGGCTACACCTTC CASSHAGESNYGYTF
- once TRBJ2-2 TRBV7-3 TGTGCCAGCAGCTTGAAGGGAGGCGGGGAGCTGTTTTTT CASSLKGGGELFF
TRBD1 once TRBJ1-4 TRBV11-3 TGTGCCAGCAGCAGAGGGGACAGGGGCGCAGCTAATGAAAAACTGTTTTTT CASSRGDRGAANEKLFF
TRBD2 - TRBJ2-5 TRBV5-4 TGTGCCAGCAGCCGCCTGACTAGCGGTCAAGAGACCCAGTACTTC CASSRLTSGQETQYF
TRBD2 - TRBJ2-1 TRBV5-1 TGCGCCAGCAACTTGGGGAGCGGGACCTACAATGAGCAGTTCTTC CASNLGSGTYNEQFF
TRBD2 once TRBJ2-3 TRBV7-2 TGTGCCAGCAGCTTACTAAGAGCTAGCGGGGGCCTCCCAGATACGCAGTATTTT CASSLLRASGGLPDTQYF
TRBD1 - TRBJ2-2 TRBV5-1 TGCGCCAGCAGCTTGGGGACAGGGCACACCGGGGAGCTGTTTTTT CASSLGTGHTGELFF
TRBD1 few TRBJ1-5 TRBV7-9 TGTGCCAGCAGTAGACAGGGGGCAAATCAGCCCCAGCATTTT CASSRQGANQPQHF
- - TRBJ1-4 TRBV10-3 TGTGCCATCAGTCAGGGGTCTACGGATGAAAAACTGTTTTTT CAISQGSTDEKLFF
TRBD1 - TRBJ1-1 TRBV6-5 TGTGCCAGCAGTTACTCGAGGACAGGAGAAGCTTTCTTT CASSYSRTGEAFF
TRBD1 - TRBJ1-5 TRBV7-9 TGTGCCAGCAATAGGGGGGACAGCCATCAGCCCCAGCATTTT CASNRGDSHQPQHF
TRBD2 - TRBJ2-5 TRBV2 TGTGCCAGCAGAGGACTAGTTGGGGAGACCCAGTACTTC CASRGLVGETQYF
TRBD1 - TRBJ2-3 TRBV30 TGTGCCTGGAGTAAACCGGGACAGGGGACAGATACGCAGTATTTT CAWSKPGQGTDTQYF
- - TRBJ2-3 TRBV19 TGTGCCAGTAGTAGGGCGGGGGCCAGCACAGATACGCAGTATTTT CASSRAGASTDTQYF
TRBD1 - TRBJ2-7 TRBV7-3 TGTGCCAGCAGCTCGCCGCCCCGGACAGGGATGTACGAGCAGTACTTC CASSSPPRTGMYEQYF
- - TRBJ1-1 TRBV27 TGTGCCAGCAGTTCGGAGTATATGAACACTGAAGCTTTCTTT CASSSEYMNTEAFF
TRBD1 - TRBJ2-7 TRBV5-1 TGCGCCAGCAGCTTAGGGACAGTCCTTCACGAGCAGTACTTC CASSLGTVLHEQYF
- once TRBJ1-1 TRBV11-3 TGTGCCAGCAGTTACAGGGTGAACACTGAAGCTTTCTTT CASSYRVNTEAFF
- - TRBJ2-2 TRBV5-1 TGCGCCAGCAGCTTGGCGGGTCACACCGGGGAGCTGTTTTTT CASSLAGHTGELFF